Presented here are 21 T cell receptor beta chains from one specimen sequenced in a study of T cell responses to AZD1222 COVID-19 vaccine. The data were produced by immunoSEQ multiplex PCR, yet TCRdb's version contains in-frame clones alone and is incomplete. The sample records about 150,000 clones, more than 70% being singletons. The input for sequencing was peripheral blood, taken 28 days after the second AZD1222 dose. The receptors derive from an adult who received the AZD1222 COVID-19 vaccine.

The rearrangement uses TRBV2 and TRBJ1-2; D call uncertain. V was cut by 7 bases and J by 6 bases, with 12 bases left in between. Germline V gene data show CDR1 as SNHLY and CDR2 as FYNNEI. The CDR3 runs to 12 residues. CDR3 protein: CASIGGVNGYTF. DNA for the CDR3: TGTGCCAGCATTGGAGGAGTCAATGGCTACACCTTC.

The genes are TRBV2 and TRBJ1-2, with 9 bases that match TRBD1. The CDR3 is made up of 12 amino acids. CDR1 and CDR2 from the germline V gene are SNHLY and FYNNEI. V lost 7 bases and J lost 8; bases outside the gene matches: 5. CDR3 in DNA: TGTGCCAGCAACAGGGGGCTAGACGGCTACACCTTC. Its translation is CASNRGLDGYTF.

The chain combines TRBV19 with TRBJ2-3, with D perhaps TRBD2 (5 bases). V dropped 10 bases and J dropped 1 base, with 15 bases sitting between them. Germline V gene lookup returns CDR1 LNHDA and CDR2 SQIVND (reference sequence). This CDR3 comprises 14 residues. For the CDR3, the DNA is TGTGCCACCGAAAGCTTGGGAGGCACAGATACGCAGTATTTT. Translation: CATESLGGTDTQYF.

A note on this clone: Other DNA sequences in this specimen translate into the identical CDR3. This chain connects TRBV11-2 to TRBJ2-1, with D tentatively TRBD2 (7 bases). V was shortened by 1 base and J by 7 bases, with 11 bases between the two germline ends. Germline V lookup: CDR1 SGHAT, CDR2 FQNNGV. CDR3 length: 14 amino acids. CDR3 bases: TGTGCCAGCAGCTTAGTGGGAGGGGGGAATGAGCAGTTCTTC. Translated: CASSLVGGGNEQFF. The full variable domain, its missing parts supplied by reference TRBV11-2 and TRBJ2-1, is EAGVAQSPRYKIIEKRQSVAFWCNPISGHATLYWYQQILGQGPKLLIQFQNNGVVDDSQLPKDRFSAERLKGVDSTLKIQPAKLEDSAVYLCASSLVGGGNEQFFGPGTRLTVL.

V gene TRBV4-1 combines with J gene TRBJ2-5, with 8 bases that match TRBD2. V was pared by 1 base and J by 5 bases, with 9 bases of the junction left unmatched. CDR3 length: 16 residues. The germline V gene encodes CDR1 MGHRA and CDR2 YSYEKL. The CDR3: CASSQGSSGARETQYF. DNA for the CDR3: TGCGCCAGCAGCCAAGGTAGTAGCGGGGCACGGGAGACCCAGTACTTC.

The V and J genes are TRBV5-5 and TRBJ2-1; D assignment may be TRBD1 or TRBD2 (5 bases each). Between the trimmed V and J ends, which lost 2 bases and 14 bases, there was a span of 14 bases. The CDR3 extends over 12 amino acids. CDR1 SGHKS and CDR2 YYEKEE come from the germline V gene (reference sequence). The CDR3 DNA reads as TGTGCCAGCAGCTTAGAGGGGACCAAAAAGTTCTTC. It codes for CASSLEGTKKFF. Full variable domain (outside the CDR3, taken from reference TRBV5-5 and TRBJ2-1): DAGVTQSPTHLIKTRGQQVTLRCSPISGHKSVSWYQQVLGQGPQFIFQYYEKEERGRGNFPDRFSARQFPNYSSELNVNALLLGDSALYLCASSLEGTKKFFGPGTRLTVL.

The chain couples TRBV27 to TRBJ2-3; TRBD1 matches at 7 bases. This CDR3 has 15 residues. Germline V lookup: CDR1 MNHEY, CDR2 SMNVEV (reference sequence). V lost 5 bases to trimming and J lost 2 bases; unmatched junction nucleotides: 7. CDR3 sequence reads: CASSPGTASTDTQYF. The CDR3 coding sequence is TGTGCCAGCAGTCCCGGGACAGCGTCCACAGATACGCAGTATTTT.

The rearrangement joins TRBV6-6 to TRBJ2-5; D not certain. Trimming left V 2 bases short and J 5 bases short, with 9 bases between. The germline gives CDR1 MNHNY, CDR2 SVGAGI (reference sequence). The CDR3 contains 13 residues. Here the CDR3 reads CASSYVVTETQYF. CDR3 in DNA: TGTGCCAGCAGTTACGTGGTGACGGAGACCCAGTACTTC.

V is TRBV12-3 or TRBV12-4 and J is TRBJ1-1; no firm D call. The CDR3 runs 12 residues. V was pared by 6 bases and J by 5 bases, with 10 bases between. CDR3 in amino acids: CASSMVGTEAFF. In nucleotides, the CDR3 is TGTGCCAGCAGCATGGTGGGGACTGAAGCTTTCTTT.

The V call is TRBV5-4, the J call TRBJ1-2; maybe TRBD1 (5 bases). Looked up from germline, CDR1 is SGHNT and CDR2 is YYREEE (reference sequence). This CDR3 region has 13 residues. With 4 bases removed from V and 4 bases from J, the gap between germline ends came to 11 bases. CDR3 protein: CASSTDTVYGYTF. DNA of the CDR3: TGTGCCAGCAGCACGGACACGGTCTATGGCTACACCTTC.

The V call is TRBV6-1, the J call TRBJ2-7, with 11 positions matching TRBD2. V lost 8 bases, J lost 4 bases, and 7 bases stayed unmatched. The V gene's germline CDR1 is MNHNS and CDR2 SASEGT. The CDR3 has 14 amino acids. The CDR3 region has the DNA TGTGCCAGCGCGGGGACTAGCGGTTCATACGAGCAGTACTTC. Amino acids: CASAGTSGSYEQYF.

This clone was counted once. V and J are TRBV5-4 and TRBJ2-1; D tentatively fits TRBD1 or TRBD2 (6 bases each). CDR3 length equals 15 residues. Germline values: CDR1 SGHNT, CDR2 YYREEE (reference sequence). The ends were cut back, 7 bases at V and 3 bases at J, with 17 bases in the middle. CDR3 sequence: CASGPGGGNYNEQFF. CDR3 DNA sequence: TGTGCCAGCGGCCCTGGAGGGGGAAACTACAATGAGCAGTTCTTC.

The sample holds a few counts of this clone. DNA of the CDR3: TGTGCCAGCAGCCCCTCTAGCGGGGGCTTGGGCGAGCAGTACTTC. It translates to CASSPSSGGLGEQYF. This chain connects TRBV11-2 to TRBJ2-7; 10 bases are a match to TRBD2. J gave up 6 bases and V 5 bases, and 10 bases lay outside the gene matches. Germline CDR1 is SGHAT and CDR2 is FQNNGV. The CDR3 is 15 residues long.

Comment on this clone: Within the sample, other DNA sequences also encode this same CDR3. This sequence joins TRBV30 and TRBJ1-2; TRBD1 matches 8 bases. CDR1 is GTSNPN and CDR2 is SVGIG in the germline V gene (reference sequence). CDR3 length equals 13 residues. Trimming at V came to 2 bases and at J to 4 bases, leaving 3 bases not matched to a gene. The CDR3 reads CAWSRDRPYGYTF. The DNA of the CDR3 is TGTGCCTGGAGTCGGGACAGGCCCTATGGCTACACCTTC.

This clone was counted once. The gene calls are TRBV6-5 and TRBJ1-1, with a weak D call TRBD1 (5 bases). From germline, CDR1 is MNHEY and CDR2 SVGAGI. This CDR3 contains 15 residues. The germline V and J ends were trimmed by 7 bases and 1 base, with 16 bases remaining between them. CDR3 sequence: CASMSKEGRNTEAFF. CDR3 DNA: TGTGCCAGCATGTCCAAGGAGGGGAGGAACACTGAAGCTTTCTTT.

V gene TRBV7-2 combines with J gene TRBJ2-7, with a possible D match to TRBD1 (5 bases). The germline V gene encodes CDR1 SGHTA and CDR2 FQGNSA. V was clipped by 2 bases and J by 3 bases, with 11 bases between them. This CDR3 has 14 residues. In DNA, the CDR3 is TGTGCCAGCAGCTTACAGGGATCTGGCTACGAGCAGTACTTC. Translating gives CASSLQGSGYEQYF.

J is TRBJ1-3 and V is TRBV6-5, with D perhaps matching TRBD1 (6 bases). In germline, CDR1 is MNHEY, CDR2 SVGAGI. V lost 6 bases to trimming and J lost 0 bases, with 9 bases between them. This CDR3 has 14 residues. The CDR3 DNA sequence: TGTGCCAGCAGCGACAGGAGCTCTGGAAACACCATATATTTT. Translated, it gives CASSDRSSGNTIYF.

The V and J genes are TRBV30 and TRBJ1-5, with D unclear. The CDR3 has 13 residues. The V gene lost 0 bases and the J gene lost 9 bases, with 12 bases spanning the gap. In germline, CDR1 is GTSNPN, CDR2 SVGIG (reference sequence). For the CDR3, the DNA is TGTGCCTGGAGTGTAGAGGGAGTACCGCCCCAGCATTTT. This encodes CAWSVEGVPPQHF. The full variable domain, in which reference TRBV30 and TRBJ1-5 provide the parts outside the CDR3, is SQTIHQWPATLVQPVGSPLSLECTVEGTSNPNLYWYRQAAGRGLQLLFYSVGIGQISSEVPQNLSASRPQDRQFILSSKKLLLSDSGFYLCAWSVEGVPPQHFGDGTRLSIL.

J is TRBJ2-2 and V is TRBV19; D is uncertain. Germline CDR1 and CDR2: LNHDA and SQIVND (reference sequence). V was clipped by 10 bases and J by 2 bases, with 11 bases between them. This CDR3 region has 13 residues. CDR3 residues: CATTYSNTGELFF. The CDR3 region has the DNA TGTGCCACTACATATTCTAACACCGGGGAGCTGTTTTTT.

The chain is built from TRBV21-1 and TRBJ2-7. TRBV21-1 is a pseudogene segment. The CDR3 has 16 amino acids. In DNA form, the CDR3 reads TGTGCCAGCAGCAGGGTGGACCCAAAGGATATTCGCGAGCAGTACTTC. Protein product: CASSRVDPKDIREQYF.

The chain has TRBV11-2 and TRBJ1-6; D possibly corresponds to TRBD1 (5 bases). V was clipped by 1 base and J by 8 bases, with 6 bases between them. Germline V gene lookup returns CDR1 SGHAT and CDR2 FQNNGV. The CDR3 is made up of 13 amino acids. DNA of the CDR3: TGTGCCAGCAGCTTAGCCAGGGATTCACCCCTCCACTTT. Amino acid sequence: CASSLARDSPLHF.